This T cell receptor beta chain derives from a study of T cells in Graves' hyperthyroidism and ophthalmopathy. This clonotype was seen many times. The CDR3 loop spans 15 amino acids. V lost 3 bases and J lost 2, with 11 bases in between. What was amplified from RNA transcripts were TCR beta CDR3 regions. The TCR CDR3 was amplified in a first-round RT-PCR using the HTBI primer set. TCRdb re-called the multiplex PCR reads through MiXCR, storing one row per CDR3 protein. This sample has 550,000 to 850,000 distinct CDR3 sequences; 15% to 20% occur once, and the top ten carry over 15%. The TCR comes from a woman in her forties or fifties with Graves' hyperthyroidism that later progressed to Graves' ophthalmopathy. Material for sequencing was blood. The chain joins TRBV12-3 or TRBV12-4 to TRBJ1-5; a weak D match, TRBD1 (5 bases). The CDR3 region is CASSFRGAGNQPQHF. CDR3 nucleotide sequence: TGTGCCAGCAGTTTTCGGGGCGCGGGCAATCAGCCCCAGCATTTT.